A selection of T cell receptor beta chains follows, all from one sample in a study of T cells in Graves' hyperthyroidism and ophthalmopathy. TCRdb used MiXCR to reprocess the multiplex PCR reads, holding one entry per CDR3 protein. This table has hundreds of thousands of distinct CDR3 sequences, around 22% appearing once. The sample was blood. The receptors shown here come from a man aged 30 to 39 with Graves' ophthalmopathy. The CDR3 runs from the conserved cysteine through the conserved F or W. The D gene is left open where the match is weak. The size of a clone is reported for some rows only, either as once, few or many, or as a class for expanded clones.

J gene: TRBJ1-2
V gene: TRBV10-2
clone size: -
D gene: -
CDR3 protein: CASSDSGPDGYTF
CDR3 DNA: TGCGCCAGCAGTGACTCGGGCCCCGATGGCTACACCTTC

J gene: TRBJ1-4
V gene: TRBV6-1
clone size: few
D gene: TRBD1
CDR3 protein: CASSTRDRAANEKLFF
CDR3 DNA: TGTGCCAGCAGTACACGGGACAGGGCCGCTAATGAAAAACTGTTTTTT

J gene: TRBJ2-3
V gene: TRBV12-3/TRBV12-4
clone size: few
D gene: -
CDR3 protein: CASSPDSSPDTQYF
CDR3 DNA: TGTGCCAGCAGCCCCGACAGTTCCCCAGATACGCAGTATTTT

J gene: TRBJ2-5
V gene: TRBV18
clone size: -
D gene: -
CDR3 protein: CASSRGYQETQYF
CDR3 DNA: TGTGCCAGCTCACGGGGGTACCAAGAGACCCAGTACTTC

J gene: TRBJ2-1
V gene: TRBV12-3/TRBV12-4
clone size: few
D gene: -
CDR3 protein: CASSGLAEGSYNEQFF
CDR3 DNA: TGTGCCAGCAGTGGATTAGCGGAGGGGTCCTACAATGAGCAGTTCTTC

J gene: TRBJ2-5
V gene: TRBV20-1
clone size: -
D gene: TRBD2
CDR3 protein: CSAKSREGPTWAQYF
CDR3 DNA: TGCAGTGCCAAGTCGCGGGAGGGCCCCACGTGGGCCCAGTACTTC

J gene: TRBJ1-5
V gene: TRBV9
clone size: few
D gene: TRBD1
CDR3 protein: CASSGQGGSQPQHF
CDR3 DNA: TGTGCCAGCAGCGGGCAGGGGGGGTCTCAGCCCCAGCATTTT

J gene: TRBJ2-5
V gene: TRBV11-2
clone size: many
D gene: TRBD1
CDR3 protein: CASSFGTGVRETQYF
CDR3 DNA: TGTGCCAGCAGCTTTGGGACAGGGGTCAGGGAGACCCAGTACTTC

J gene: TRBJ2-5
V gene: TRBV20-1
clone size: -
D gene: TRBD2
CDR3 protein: CSAVGTSGEETQYF
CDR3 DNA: TGCAGTGCCGTGGGGACTAGCGGGGAAGAGACCCAGTACTTC

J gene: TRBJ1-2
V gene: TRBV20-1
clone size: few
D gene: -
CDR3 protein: CSAITTVANYGYTF
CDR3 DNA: TGCAGTGCTATTACTACAGTTGCTAACTATGGCTACACCTTC

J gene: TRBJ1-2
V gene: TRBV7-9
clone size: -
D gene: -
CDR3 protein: CASSLAANYGYTF
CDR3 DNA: TGTGCCAGCAGCTTAGCGGCTAACTATGGCTACACCTTC

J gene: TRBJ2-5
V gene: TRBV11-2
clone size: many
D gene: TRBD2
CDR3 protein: CASSSPTSGRWGETQYF
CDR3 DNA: TGTGCCAGCAGCTCACCGACTAGCGGGAGGTGGGGAGAGACCCAGTACTTC

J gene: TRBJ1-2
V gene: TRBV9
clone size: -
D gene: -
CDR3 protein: CASSVDTNYGYTF
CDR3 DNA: TGTGCCAGCAGCGTGGACACTAACTATGGCTACACCTTC

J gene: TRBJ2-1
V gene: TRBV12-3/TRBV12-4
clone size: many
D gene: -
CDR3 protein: CASNFGVPYNEQFF
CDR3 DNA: TGTGCCAGCAATTTTGGGGTACCCTACAATGAGCAGTTCTTC

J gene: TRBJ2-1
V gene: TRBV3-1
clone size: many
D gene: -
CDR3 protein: CASSRGLPNNEQFF
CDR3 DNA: TGTGCCAGCAGCCGGGGACTCCCGAACAATGAGCAGTTCTTC

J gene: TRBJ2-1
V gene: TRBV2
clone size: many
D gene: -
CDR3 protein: CASSELDTRSYNEQFF
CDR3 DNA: TGTGCCAGCAGTGAGTTAGACACTAGGTCCTACAATGAGCAGTTCTTC

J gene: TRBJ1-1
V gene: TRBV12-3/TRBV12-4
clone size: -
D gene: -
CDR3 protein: CASSLQGGARGTEAFF
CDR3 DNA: TGTGCCAGCAGTTTACAGGGCGGGGCGCGGGGTACTGAAGCTTTCTTT

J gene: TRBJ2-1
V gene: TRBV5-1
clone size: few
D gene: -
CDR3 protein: CASSLGGSGTYNEQFF
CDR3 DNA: TGCGCCAGCAGCTTGGGAGGTAGCGGAACCTACAATGAGCAGTTCTTC

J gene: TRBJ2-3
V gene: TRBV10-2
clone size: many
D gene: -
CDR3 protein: CASTESGSTDTQYF
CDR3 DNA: TGCGCCAGCACCGAGAGCGGAAGCACAGATACGCAGTATTTT

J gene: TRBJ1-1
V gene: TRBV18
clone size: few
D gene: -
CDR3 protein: CASSREGGLGTEAFF
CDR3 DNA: TGTGCCAGCTCACGGGAAGGTGGTTTGGGCACTGAAGCTTTCTTT

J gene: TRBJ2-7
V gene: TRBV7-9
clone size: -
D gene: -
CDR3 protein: CASSLVGSRYEQYF
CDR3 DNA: TGTGCCAGCAGCTTAGTAGGATCGAGATACGAGCAGTACTTC

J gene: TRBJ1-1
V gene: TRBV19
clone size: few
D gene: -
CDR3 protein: CASSIVEGSEAFF
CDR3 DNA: TGTGCCAGTAGTATAGTAGAAGGGAGTGAAGCTTTCTTT

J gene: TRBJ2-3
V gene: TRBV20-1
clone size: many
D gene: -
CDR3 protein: CSARVGVPKPPDTQYF
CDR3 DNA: TGCAGTGCTAGAGTCGGAGTCCCAAAGCCCCCAGATACGCAGTATTTT